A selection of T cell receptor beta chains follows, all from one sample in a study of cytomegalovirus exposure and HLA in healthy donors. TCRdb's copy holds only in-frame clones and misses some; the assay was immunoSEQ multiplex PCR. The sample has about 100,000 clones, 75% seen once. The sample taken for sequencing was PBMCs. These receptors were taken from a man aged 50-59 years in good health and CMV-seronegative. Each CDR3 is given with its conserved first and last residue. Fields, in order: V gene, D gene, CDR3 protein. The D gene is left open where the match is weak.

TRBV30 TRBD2 CAWSTSGGGNEQYF
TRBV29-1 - CSVGLAGNSYEQYF
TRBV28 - CASRRHPTGELFF
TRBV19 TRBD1 CASRNGRDRGLGNTEAFF
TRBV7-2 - CASSRPGVTEAFF
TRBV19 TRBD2 CASSPRLAGGPGTQYF
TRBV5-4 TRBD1 CASSAVPGTGGTEAFF
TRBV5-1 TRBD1 CASSSGQGDDEQYF
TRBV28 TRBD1 CASSLLLRDSSYEQYF
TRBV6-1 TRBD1 CASQGTTGANEQFF
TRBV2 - CASSEALRRSDKFGNTIYF
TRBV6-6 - CASSPGLGYEQYF
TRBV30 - CAWAPGYQNTEAFF
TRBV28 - CASSTSGTLGYGYTF
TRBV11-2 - CASSLETAGDPYEQYF